This TCR beta chain was retrieved from a study of T-cell reconstitution after alpha-beta-depleted transplantation in children. The V and J ends lost 10 bases and 1 base respectively, with 13 bases between them. Germline lookup yields CDR1 SGHDN and CDR2 FVKESK. The CDR3 extends over 13 amino acids. During its preparation, the TCRbeta library received unique molecular identifiers. TCRdb used MiXCR to reprocess the PCR reads, holding one entry per CDR3 protein. The data hold about 200,000 distinct CDR3 sequences, with approximately 15% observed a single time. This chain uses TRBV14 with TRBJ2-5; TRBD2 is a possible D gene (5 bases). This clonotype originated in a male patient under 10 years old who had a stem cell transplant for acute lymphoblastic leukemia, so the T cells may come from the graft donor. Sequencing was performed on PBMCs, mostly from graft donor cells, taken 360 days after TCRalphabeta/CD19-depleted stem cell transplant. The CDR3 nucleotides are TGTGCCACCGCGGAGCGGCCCCAAGAGACCCAGTACTTC. This sequence encodes CATAERPQETQYF.